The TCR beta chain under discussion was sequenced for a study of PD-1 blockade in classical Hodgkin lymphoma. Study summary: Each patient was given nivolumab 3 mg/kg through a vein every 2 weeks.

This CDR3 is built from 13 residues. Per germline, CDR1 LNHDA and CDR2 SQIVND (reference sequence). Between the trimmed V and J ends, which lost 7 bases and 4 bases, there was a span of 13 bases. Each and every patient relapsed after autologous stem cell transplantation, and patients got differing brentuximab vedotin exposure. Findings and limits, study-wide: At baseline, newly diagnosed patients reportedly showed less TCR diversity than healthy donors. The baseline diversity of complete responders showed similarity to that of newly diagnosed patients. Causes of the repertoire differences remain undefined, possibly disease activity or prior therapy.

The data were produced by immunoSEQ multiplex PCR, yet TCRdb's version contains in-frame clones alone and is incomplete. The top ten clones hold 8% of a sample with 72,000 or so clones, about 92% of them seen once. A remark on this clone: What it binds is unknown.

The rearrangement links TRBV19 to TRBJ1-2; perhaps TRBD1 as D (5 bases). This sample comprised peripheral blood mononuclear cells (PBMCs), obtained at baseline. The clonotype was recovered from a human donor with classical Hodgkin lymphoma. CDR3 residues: CASTEGRGYGYTF. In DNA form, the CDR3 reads TGTGCCAGTACCGAGGGGAGGGGCTATGGCTACACCTTC.